Below, 16 T cell receptor beta chains from the same sample are listed, as sequenced in a study of CD8 T cells in Susac syndrome. The authors reverse transcribed roughly 0.5 to 1 ug RNA with random hexamers. One entry per CDR3 protein, called by TCRdb with MiXCR from the immunoSEQ multiplex PCR reads. The table lists 160,000 or so distinct CDR3 sequences, 94% of them singletons. Sample: CD4+ T cells from PBMCs. All receptors come from a human donor with Susac syndrome.

The rearrangement links TRBV21-1 to TRBJ2-5; the table gives TRBD1 as D, unverified against the DNA. TRBV21-1 is a recognized pseudogene. This CDR3 region has 15 residues. The CDR3 bases are TGTGCCAGCAGCACGCCCGGGACAGCTCAAGAGACCCAGTACTTC. It encodes CASSTPGTAQETQYF.

The chain links TRBV4-2 to TRBJ2-6; tentatively, D is TRBD1 (5 bases). V lost 5 bases and J lost 1, with 21 bases in between. Germline V gene data show CDR1 as LGHNA and CDR2 as YNFKEQ. The CDR3 sequence is 19 residues long. CDR3 residues: CASSKAVQGFSSGANVLTF. For the CDR3, the DNA is TGTGCCAGCAGCAAAGCCGTTCAGGGATTTTCTTCTGGGGCCAACGTCCTGACTTTC.

V usage is TRBV20-1 and J usage is TRBJ2-5, with 12 bases aligning to TRBD2. Losses at the gene ends were 0 bases for V and 5 bases for J; bases not matched to a gene: 4. The germline CDR1 and CDR2 sequences are DFQATT and SNEGSKA (reference sequence). This CDR3 is built from 15 residues. CDR3 region: CSARDSLAGGETQYF. CDR3 in DNA: TGCAGTGCTAGAGACTCACTAGCGGGGGGCGAGACCCAGTACTTC.

The chain couples TRBV18 to TRBJ2-7; possibly TRBD1 for D (5 bases). Trimming pared 3 bases from V and 6 bases from J, leaving 15 bases between. Germline V gene lookup returns CDR1 KGHSH and CDR2 LQKENI. The CDR3 consists of 14 residues. DNA for the CDR3: TGTGCCAGCTCACCGGCACAGGAAGGTATCGAGCAGTACTTC. It specifies CASSPAQEGIEQYF.

The chain links TRBV20-1 to TRBJ2-5; 9 bases line up with TRBD2. The germline gives CDR1 DFQATT, CDR2 SNEGSKA (reference sequence). The CDR3 covers 15 residues. After removal of 7 bases from V and 2 bases from J, the junction contained 11 bases not matched to a gene. CDR3 in DNA: TGCAGTGTCCACCCTGCGGGGGGGAGACAAGAGACCCAGTACTTC. Protein product: CSVHPAGGRQETQYF.

This rearrangement joins TRBV20-1 to TRBJ1-4, with 7 bases identical to TRBD1. CDR3 length: 15 amino acids. After removal of 0 bases from V and 8 bases from J, the junction contained 9 bases not matched to a gene. Germline loops: CDR1 DFQATT, CDR2 SNEGSKA (reference sequence). CDR3 bases: TGCAGTGCTAGAGATCCGAGGGGGCGAGGGGAAAAACTGTTTTTT. This sequence encodes CSARDPRGRGEKLFF.

This chain links TRBV18 with TRBJ1-2; D unclear. V was pared by 3 bases and J by 2 bases, with 7 bases between. CDR3 length: 13 residues. Per germline, CDR1 KGHSH and CDR2 LQKENI. The CDR3 protein is CASSPSGNYGYTF. CDR3 in DNA: TGTGCCAGCTCACCGTCCGGAAACTATGGCTACACCTTC.

CDR3 sequence (DNA): TGTGCCAGCAGTTTGGCGGCGCCGACTGAAGCTTTCTTT. As protein: CASSLAAPTEAFF. V gene TRBV12-3 or TRBV12-4 combines with J gene TRBJ1-1; D uncertain. This CDR3 spans 13 amino acids. The V end was cut by 3 bases, the J end by 5 bases, with 10 bases between.

The J gene is TRBJ1-2, the V gene TRBV29-1; a possible D gene is TRBD1 (5 bases). Trimming removed 6 bases at V and 6 bases at J, with 11 bases between. The germline CDR1 and CDR2 sequences are SQVTM and ANQGSEA. This CDR3 contains 11 residues. The CDR3 region is CSVARDDGYTF. In nucleotides, the CDR3 is TGCAGCGTAGCCAGGGACGATGGCTACACCTTC.

The V and J genes are TRBV3-1 and TRBJ1-6; no definite D call. V dropped 3 bases and J dropped 6 bases, with 15 bases sitting between them. The CDR3 runs to 16 residues. CDR1 and CDR2 from the germline V gene are LGHDT and YNNKEL (reference sequence). The CDR3 bases are TGTGCCAGCAGCCACCCTACAGTACTTCCTAATTCACCCCTCCACTTT. Residues: CASSHPTVLPNSPLHF.

CDR3 region: CASSPLAETSTDTQYF. CDR3 coding DNA: TGTGCCAGCAGTCCTCTAGCGGAGACTAGCACAGATACGCAGTATTTT. J is TRBJ2-3 and V is TRBV6-2 or TRBV6-3; 7 positions match TRBD2. Germline trimming cut 5 bases from V and 0 bases from J; bases unmatched to any gene: 8. This CDR3 has 16 residues. Germline V gene data show CDR1 as MNHEY and CDR2 as SVGEGT.

The chain couples TRBV11-2 to TRBJ2-1; D is tentatively TRBD1 or TRBD2 (5 bases each). CDR1 and CDR2 (germline): SGHAT, FQNNGV. This CDR3 has 14 amino acids. Trimming took off 5 bases at V and 3 bases at J, with 11 bases between the two ends. The CDR3 region is CASSTEGFYNEQFF. CDR3 coding DNA: TGTGCCAGCAGCACCGAGGGGTTCTACAATGAGCAGTTCTTC. The full variable domain, completed using reference TRBV11-2 and TRBJ2-1, is EAGVAQSPRYKIIEKRQSVAFWCNPISGHATLYWYQQILGQGPKLLIQFQNNGVVDDSQLPKDRFSAERLKGVDSTLKIQPAKLEDSAVYLCASSTEGFYNEQFFGPGTRLTVL.

V gene TRBV20-1 combines with J gene TRBJ2-1; no clear D gene. The CDR3 covers 13 residues. Trimming shortened V by 0 bases and J by 5 bases, and 8 bases separated the two germline ends. The germline gives CDR1 DFQATT, CDR2 SNEGSKA (reference sequence). For the CDR3, the DNA is TGCAGTGCTAGAGAAGCAGTCAACAATGAGCAGTTCTTC. Its translation: CSAREAVNNEQFF.

The J gene is TRBJ2-1, the V gene TRBV18; D not resolved. The CDR3 consists of 16 residues. Trimming took 0 bases from V and 0 from J, leaving 9 bases between them. Germline assignment: CDR1 KGHSH and CDR2 LQKENI. CDR3 DNA sequence: TGTGCCAGCTCACCACCGGCTGTGAGCTCCTACAATGAGCAGTTCTTC. It yields the protein CASSPPAVSSYNEQFF.

This chain uses TRBV5-4 with TRBJ2-2; TRBD2 matches at 10 bases. Trimming took 1 base from V and 4 from J; bases not matched to a gene: 7. The CDR3 covers 17 residues. Germline assignment: CDR1 SGHNT and CDR2 YYREEE (reference sequence). Here the CDR3 reads CASSLYSGGGSTGELFF. In DNA form, the CDR3 reads TGTGCCAGCAGCTTGTACAGCGGGGGGGGATCCACCGGGGAGCTGTTTTTT. The complete variable domain, with remaining parts taken from reference TRBV5-4 and TRBJ2-2, reads ETGVTQSPTHLIKTRGQQVTLRCSSQSGHNTVSWYQQALGQGPQFIFQYYREEENGRGNFPPRFSGLQFPNYSSELNVNALELDDSALYLCASSLYSGGGSTGELFFGEGSRLTVL.

This sequence joins TRBV5-1 and TRBJ1-1, with D unresolved. V lost 4 bases, J lost 1 base, and 17 bases lay in between. There are 16 residues in the CDR3. Germline V gives CDR1 SGHRS, CDR2 YFSETQ. The CDR3 DNA reads as TGCGCCAGCAGCATGGTATCCCGGACTGCGAACACTGAAGCTTTCTTT. Its protein is CASSMVSRTANTEAFF.